The clone carrying this TCR beta chain has a single count. What it binds is not known. Method: immunoSEQ multiplex PCR; TCRdb's copy keeps in-frame clones and lacks some. This repertoire shows around 45,000 clones, about 95% found once; its top ten account for 1.5% to 2%. The entry originates in a study of graft-versus-host responses after intestinal transplantation. Study conclusions and caveats: GvH clones occurred in recipient marrow; some first appeared in ileum or blood.

V gave up 7 bases and J gave up 7 bases, with 17 bases separating them. Germline loops: CDR1 MNHNY, CDR2 SVGAGI (reference sequence). This CDR3 is 14 amino acids long. The sample here was PBMCs, taken 335 days after intestinal transplant. The receptor's source is a human patient who received an intestinal transplant, so some T cells may come from the graft donor. The gene calls are TRBV6-6 and TRBJ2-1; no reliable D call. CDR3 sequence (DNA): TGTGCCAGCACCCGGGTGACCACCGGTAATGAGCAGTTCTTC. Amino acid sequence: CASTRVTTGNEQFF.